Each of the 7 T cell receptor beta chains below was sequenced from the same sample in a study of T cell responses to AZD1222 COVID-19 vaccine. TCRdb's table, derived via immunoSEQ multiplex PCR, lists solely in-frame clones and lacks some. Among 80,000 to 100,000 clones listed, around 90% were seen once. The specimen comprised peripheral blood, sampled on day 0 of AZD1222 vaccination. Receptor source: an adult in good health.

V gene TRBV21-1 combines with J gene TRBJ1-3. TRBV21-1 is recorded as a pseudogene. The CDR3 contains 17 residues. The CDR3 nucleotides are TGTGCCAGCAGCGAACTCGACCCCCAAATATCTGGAAACACCATATATTTT. It specifies CASSELDPQISGNTIYF.

This chain links TRBV19 with TRBJ2-5; TRBD1 is a possible D gene (6 bases). Germline lookup yields CDR1 LNHDA and CDR2 SQIVND (reference sequence). V was cut by 5 bases and J by 5 bases, with 15 bases left in between. CDR3 length: 14 amino acids. The CDR3 reads CASSEGHPEETQYF. CDR3 nucleotide sequence: TGTGCCAGTAGTGAGGGACACCCGGAGGAGACCCAGTACTTC.

This clone appeared once. This chain connects TRBV3-1 (or the pseudogene TRBV3-2) to TRBJ2-7; D is undetermined. V was shortened by 4 bases and J by 0 bases, with 7 bases between the two germline ends. There are 13 residues in the CDR3. The germline V gene encodes CDR1 LGHDT and CDR2 YNNKEL (reference sequence). The CDR3 DNA sequence: TGTGCCAGCAGCCGGGGTAGCTCCTACGAGCAGTACTTC. Its protein is CASSRGSSYEQYF.

The chain recombines TRBV27 with TRBJ1-3; D uncertain. This CDR3 comprises 14 residues. The germline V gene encodes CDR1 MNHEY and CDR2 SMNVEV (reference sequence). The V end lost 5 bases, the J end lost 2 bases, and 10 bases lay between the germline ends. This chain's CDR3 is CASSPDGTGNTIYF. The CDR3 DNA reads as TGTGCCAGCAGTCCTGACGGAACTGGAAACACCATATATTTT.

The chain uses TRBV5-5 and TRBJ2-1, with 12 bases identical to TRBD2. J lost 11 bases, V lost 4 bases, and 10 bases had no gene match. The germline CDR1 and CDR2 sequences are SGHKS and YYEKEE (reference sequence). This CDR3 comprises 15 residues. The CDR3 here is CASSPGPSGRGQQFF. The DNA of the CDR3 is TGTGCCAGCAGCCCTGGGCCTAGCGGGAGGGGTCAGCAGTTCTTC.

V usage is TRBV19 and J usage is TRBJ2-7, with TRBD2 matching 13 bases. From germline, CDR1 is LNHDA and CDR2 SQIVND (reference sequence). The V gene end was trimmed by 5 bases and the J gene end by 1 base; junction bases not matched to a gene: 2. This CDR3 has 15 residues. In DNA form, the CDR3 reads TGTGCCAGTAGTGGGGGACTAGCGGGATCCTACGAGCAGTACTTC. Translating gives CASSGGLAGSYEQYF.

The rearrangement joins TRBV28 to TRBJ2-1, with a possible D match to TRBD1 (6 bases). The CDR3 has 14 amino acids. V lost 4 bases to trimming and J lost 6 bases, with 13 bases between them. Germline V lookup: CDR1 MDHEN, CDR2 SYDVKM. The CDR3 DNA follows: TGTGCCAGCAGTTACGGACAGACAAGCAATGAGCAGTTCTTC. Translating gives CASSYGQTSNEQFF.